The 5 T cell receptor beta chains presented below share a single source sample, sequenced in a study of cytomegalovirus exposure and HLA in healthy donors (dated by TCRdb to 2015 to 2018). Library preparation was by the immunoSEQ multiplex PCR assay. TCRdb provides this immuneACCESS table in a form limited to in-frame rearrangements. Some clones are lacking; in checked studies, under half of them reflect an unresolved V gene, and why the rest are absent is not known. Within this sample are 110,000 or so clones, with about nine tenths of them counted one time only. About 1.8% of the sample belongs to the ten largest clones. The sequencing sample was made of PBMCs. These receptors were taken from a man younger than 35 in good health and CMV-seronegative.

The chain employs TRBV7-9 and TRBJ1-1, with D perhaps matching TRBD1 (5 bases). Per germline, CDR1 SEHNR and CDR2 FQNEAQ (reference sequence). CDR3 size: 15 residues. The ends were cut back, 1 base at V and 1 base at J, with 10 bases in the middle. The CDR3 sequence is CASSLVSGENTEAFF. CDR3 sequence (DNA): TGTGCCAGCAGCTTAGTATCGGGGGAGAACACTGAAGCTTTCTTT.

The J gene is TRBJ2-2, the V gene TRBV28; TRBD2 matches 10 bases. The CDR3 consists of 16 residues. J lost 6 bases, V lost 1 base, and 5 bases had no gene match. Germline CDR1 and CDR2: MDHEN and SYDVKM. CDR3 sequence reads: CASSLLASGRSGELFF. CDR3 coding DNA: TGTGCCAGCAGTTTATTGGCTAGCGGGAGATCCGGGGAGCTGTTTTTT. The whole variable domain, filled in from reference TRBV28 and TRBJ2-2, reads DVKVTQSSRYLVKRTGEKVFLECVQDMDHENMFWYRQDPGLGLRLIYFSYDVKMKEKGDIPEGYSVSREKKERFSLILESASTNQTSMYLCASSLLASGRSGELFFGEGSRLTVL.

J is TRBJ1-5 and V is TRBV6-1; possible D gene TRBD1, 6 bases. The germline CDR1 and CDR2 sequences are MNHNS and SASEGT. The CDR3 has 14 residues. Trimming removed 4 bases at V and 6 bases at J, with 13 bases between. CDR3 residues: CASSGTGMGQPQHF. The CDR3 DNA follows: TGTGCCAGCAGTGGAACAGGGATGGGTCAGCCCCAGCATTTT.

The chain employs TRBV25-1 and TRBJ1-6, with 7 bases aligning to TRBD1. There are 15 residues in the CDR3. V dropped 4 bases and J dropped 7; count of bases not matched to a gene: 7. Germline lookup yields CDR1 MGHDK and CDR2 SYGVNS. CDR3 region: CASSATGQSNSPLHF. As DNA, the CDR3 is TGTGCCAGCAGTGCCACGGGACAGTCCAATTCACCCCTCCACTTT.

This chain uses TRBV7-9 with TRBJ2-7, with 10 bases identical to TRBD2. With V trimmed by 2 bases and J by 0 bases, 4 bases remained unmatched. CDR3 length equals 16 residues. Germline CDR1 and CDR2: SEHNR and FQNEAQ (reference sequence). CDR3 bases: TGTGCCAGCAGCTTATTACTAGCGGGATTCTCCTACGAGCAGTACTTC. Its translation is CASSLLLAGFSYEQYF.